What follows is one T cell receptor beta chain and its context. Method: immunoSEQ multiplex PCR; TCRdb's copy keeps in-frame clones and lacks some. The sample carries 68,000 or so clones, around 68% recorded once. This sample is drawn from a study of cytotoxic CD8 clonotypes in ibrutinib-treated CLL. This CDR3 has 24 amino acids. This TCR was recovered from a human donor with chronic lymphocytic leukemia. The specimen was PBMCs, collected after 12 months of ibrutinib treatment. This sequence joins TRBV21-1 and TRBJ1-3; TRBD1 reflects the table's D call only, with no check against the DNA. TRBV21-1 is marked as a pseudogene. The CDR3 loop reads CASSKGGRRDRDIKYWSSGNTIYF. The CDR3 DNA reads TGTGCCAGCAGCAAAGGGGGTCGCCGGGACAGGGACATAAAATACTGGAGCTCTGGAAACACCATATATTTT.